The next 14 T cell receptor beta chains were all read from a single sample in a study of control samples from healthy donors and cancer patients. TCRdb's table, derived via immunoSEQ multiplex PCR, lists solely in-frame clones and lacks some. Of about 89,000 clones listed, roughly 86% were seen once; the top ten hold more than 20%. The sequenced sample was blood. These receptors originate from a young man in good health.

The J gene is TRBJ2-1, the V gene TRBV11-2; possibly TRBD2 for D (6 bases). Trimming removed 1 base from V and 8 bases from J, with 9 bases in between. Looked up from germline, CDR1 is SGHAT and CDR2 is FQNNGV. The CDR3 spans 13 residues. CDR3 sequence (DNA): TGTGCCAGCAGCTTAGGCTGGGGGGATGAGCAGTTCTTC. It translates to CASSLGWGDEQFF. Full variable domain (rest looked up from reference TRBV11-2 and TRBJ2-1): EAGVAQSPRYKIIEKRQSVAFWCNPISGHATLYWYQQILGQGPKLLIQFQNNGVVDDSQLPKDRFSAERLKGVDSTLKIQPAKLEDSAVYLCASSLGWGDEQFFGPGTRLTVL.

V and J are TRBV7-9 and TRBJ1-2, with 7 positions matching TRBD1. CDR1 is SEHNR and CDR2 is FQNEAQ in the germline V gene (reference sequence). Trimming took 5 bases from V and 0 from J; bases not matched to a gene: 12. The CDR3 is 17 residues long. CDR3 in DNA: TGTGCCAGCAGCCCCGGGGGAAGGGGGCCGGCTAACTATGGCTACACCTTC. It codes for CASSPGGRGPANYGYTF.

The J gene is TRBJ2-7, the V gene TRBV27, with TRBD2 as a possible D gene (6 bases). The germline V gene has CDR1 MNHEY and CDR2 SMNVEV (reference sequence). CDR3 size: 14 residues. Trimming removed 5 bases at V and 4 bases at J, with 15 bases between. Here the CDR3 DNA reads TGTGCCAGCAGTGGAGCAGGAGGGCTATACGAGCAGTACTTC. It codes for CASSGAGGLYEQYF.

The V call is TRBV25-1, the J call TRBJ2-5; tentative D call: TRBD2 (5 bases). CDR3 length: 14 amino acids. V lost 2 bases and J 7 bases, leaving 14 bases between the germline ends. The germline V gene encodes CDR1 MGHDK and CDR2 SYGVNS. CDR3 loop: CASSEEDLRGTQYF. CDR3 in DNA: TGTGCCAGCAGTGAAGAGGACCTCCGGGGGACCCAGTACTTC.

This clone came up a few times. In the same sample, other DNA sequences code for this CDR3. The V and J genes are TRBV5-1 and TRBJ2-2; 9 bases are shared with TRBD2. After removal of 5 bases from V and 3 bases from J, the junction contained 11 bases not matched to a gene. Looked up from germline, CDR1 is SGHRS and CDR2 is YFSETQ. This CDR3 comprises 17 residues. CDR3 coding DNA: TGCGCCAGCAGTAGGACCGCGGCGGGGGGGTACACCGGGGAGCTGTTTTTT. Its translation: CASSRTAAGGYTGELFF.

The CDR3, as DNA: TGTGCCAGCAGCTTAGTCATGGGGGGAAGTGAAAAACTGTTTTTT. It codes for CASSLVMGGSEKLFF. The V call is TRBV11-2, the J call TRBJ1-4, with D maybe TRBD1 (5 bases). The CDR3 runs to 15 residues. In germline, CDR1 is SGHAT, CDR2 FQNNGV. Trimming took off 1 base at V and 7 bases at J, with 13 bases between the two ends.

In DNA form, the CDR3 reads TGCAGCGTTGCGTTTGGTATTTGGGACGAGCAGTACTTC. Residues: CSVAFGIWDEQYF. The rearrangement joins TRBV29-1 to TRBJ2-7; no definite D call. Trimming took 4 bases from V and 5 from J, leaving 15 bases between them. There are 13 residues in the CDR3. The germline V gene has CDR1 SQVTM and CDR2 ANQGSEA.

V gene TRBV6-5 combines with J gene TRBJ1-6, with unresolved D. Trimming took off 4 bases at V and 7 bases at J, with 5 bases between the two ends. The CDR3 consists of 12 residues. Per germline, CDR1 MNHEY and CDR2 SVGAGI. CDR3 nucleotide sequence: TGTGCCAGCAGTTGGATCAATTCACCCCTCCACTTT. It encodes CASSWINSPLHF.

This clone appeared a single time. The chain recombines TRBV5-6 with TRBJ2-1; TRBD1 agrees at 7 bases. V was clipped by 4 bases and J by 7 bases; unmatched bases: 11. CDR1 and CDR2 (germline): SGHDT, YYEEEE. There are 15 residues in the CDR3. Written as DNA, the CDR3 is TGTGCCAGCAGCAGGGGACAGAATGAATGGAATGAGCAGTTCTTC. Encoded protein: CASSRGQNEWNEQFF.

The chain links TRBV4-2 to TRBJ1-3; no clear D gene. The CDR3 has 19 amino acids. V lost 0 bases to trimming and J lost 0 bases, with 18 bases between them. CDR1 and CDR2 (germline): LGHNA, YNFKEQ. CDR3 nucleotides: TGTGCCAGCAGCCAAGATATAGGAGCCGGCAGGAGCTCTGGAAACACCATATATTTT. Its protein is CASSQDIGAGRSSGNTIYF.

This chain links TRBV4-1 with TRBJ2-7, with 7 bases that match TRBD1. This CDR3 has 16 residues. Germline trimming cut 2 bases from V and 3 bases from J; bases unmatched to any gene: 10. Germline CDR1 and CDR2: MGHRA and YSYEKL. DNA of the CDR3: TGCGCCAGCAGCCAATATCCCGACAGGGAGTTCTACGAGCAGTACTTC. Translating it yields CASSQYPDREFYEQYF.

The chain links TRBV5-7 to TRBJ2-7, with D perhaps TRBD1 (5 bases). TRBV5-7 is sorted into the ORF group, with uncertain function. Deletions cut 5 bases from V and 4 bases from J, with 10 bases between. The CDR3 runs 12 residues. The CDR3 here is CASSTQGYEQYV. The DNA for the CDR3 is TGTGCCAGCAGTACCCAGGGTTACGAGCAGTACGTC.

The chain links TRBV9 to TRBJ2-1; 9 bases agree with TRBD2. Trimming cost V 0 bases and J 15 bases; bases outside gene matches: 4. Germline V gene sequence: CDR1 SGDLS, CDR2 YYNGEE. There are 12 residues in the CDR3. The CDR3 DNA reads TGTGCCAGCAGCGTAGAGCGGGGGGCACCGTTCTTC. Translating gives CASSVERGAPFF.

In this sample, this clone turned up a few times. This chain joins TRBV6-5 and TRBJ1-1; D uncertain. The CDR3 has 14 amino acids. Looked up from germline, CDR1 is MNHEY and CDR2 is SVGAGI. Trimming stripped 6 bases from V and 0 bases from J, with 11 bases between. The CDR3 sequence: CASSPTRMNTEAFF. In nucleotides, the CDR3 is TGTGCCAGCAGCCCCACACGGATGAACACTGAAGCTTTCTTT.